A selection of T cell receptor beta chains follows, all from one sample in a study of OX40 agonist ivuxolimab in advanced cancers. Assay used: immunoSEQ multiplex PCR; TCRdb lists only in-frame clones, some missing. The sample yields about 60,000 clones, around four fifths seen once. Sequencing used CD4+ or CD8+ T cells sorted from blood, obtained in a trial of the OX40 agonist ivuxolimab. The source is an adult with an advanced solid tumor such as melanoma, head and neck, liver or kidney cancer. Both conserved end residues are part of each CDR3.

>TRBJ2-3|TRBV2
CASSVRQGSTDTQYF
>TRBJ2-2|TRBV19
CASSISGIHTGELFF
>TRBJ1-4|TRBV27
CASSLSGGTNEKLFF
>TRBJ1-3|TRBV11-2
CASSLVSSGNTIYF
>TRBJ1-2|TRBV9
CASSGGTGRYGYTF
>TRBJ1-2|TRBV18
CASSPGTENYGYTF
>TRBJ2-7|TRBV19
CASSTAVGLAGGHEQYF
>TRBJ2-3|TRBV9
CASSAGLAGGRDTQYF
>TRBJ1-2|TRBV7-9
CASSLATKANYGYTF
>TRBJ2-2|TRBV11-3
CASSTGLAGELFF
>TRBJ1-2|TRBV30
CAWSSQIDYGYTF
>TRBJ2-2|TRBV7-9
CASSPSGTSGHTGELFF
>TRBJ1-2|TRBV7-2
CASSLAGTANYGYTF
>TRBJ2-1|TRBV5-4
CASSSGGGLDRNEQFF
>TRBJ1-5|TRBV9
CASSTTGGSQPQHF
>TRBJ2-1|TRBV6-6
CATRLAGVGWNEQFF
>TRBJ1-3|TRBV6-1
CASSEARWRYF
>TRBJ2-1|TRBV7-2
CASSLGSGGDNEQFF
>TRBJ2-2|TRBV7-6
CASSNQGRQPTGELFF
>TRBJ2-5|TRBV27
CASSSGWGETQYF
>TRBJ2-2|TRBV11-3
CASSPPLAGKRGGELFF
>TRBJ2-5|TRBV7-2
CASKGQGEETQYF
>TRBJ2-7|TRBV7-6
CASSPPDVEAYEQYF
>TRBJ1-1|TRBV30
CAWSLQGGWTNTEAFF